This TCR beta chain was sequenced in a study of blood T cell repertoires in COVID-19. Study details: The origin of the acute and convalescent COVID-19 samples was the United States, Italy and Spain. From T cells, B-cell-depleted T cells, or PBMCs came the material, which was cDNA or gDNA.

V lost 5 bases to trimming and J lost 1 base, with 11 bases between them. Germline-derived CDR1 and CDR2 are ENHRY and SYGVKD. CDR3 size: 15 residues. Authors' analysis steps: Cell counts per sample came from amplifying reference gene primers. Here immunoSEQ multiplex PCR was the method, and the copy in TCRdb shows in-frame clones only, minus some. V and J calls and clone size follow that table, whereas D and trimming were derived from the DNA. The table records roughly 230,000 clones, roughly 81% of them present only once. Sequencing was performed on peripheral blood. This receptor was identified in a man in his forties with acute or convalescent COVID-19. The gene calls are TRBV10-3 and TRBJ1-4; D might be TRBD1 (5 bases). CDR3 region: CAISPGGKTNEKLFF. The CDR3 DNA reads TGTGCCATCAGTCCTGGGGGGAAAACTAATGAAAAACTGTTTTTT.